The T cell receptor (beta chain) under discussion was sequenced for a study of a mutant IDH1 vaccine in newly diagnosed glioma. About the study: The initiation of vaccination occurred 4-6 weeks after radiotherapy alone, or with temozolomide cycles. Treated patients, roughly 60% male and about 38% female, averaged 40.4 years of age.

Details on this clone: The target antigen is unknown.

CDR3 length: 11 residues. Germline CDR1 reads SQVTM; CDR2 reads ANQGSEA. V lost 4 bases to trimming and J lost 0 bases, with 4 bases between them. Described time point: week 23, last vaccination. It was 300 ug of mutant IDH1 20-mer peptide that made up each vaccine dose, given with topical imiquimod. The protocol was immunoSEQ multiplex PCR, while the TCRdb copy is restricted to in-frame clones and leaves out a portion. The sample holds about 54,000 clones, more than 75% seen once. The origin of this receptor is a man between 40 and 49 years old with glioma. Sequencing was performed on PBMCs, taken from a glioma patient whose treatment included an IDH1 peptide vaccine. The V call is TRBV29-1, the J call TRBJ2-7; D is undetermined. In DNA, the CDR3 is TGCAGCGTTGCTCGCTCCTACGAGCAGTACTTC. It yields the protein CSVARSYEQYF.